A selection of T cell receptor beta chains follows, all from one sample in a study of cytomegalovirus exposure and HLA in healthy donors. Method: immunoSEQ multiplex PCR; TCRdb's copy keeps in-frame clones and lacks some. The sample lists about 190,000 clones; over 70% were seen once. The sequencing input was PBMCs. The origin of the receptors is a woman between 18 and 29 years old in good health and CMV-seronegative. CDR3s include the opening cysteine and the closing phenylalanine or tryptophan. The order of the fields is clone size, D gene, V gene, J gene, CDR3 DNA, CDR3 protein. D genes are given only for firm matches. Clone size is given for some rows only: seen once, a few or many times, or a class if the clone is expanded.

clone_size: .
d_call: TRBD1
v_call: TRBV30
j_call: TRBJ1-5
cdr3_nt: TGTGCCTGGAGTGTACAGGGGTCGGACAATCAGCCCCAGCATTTT
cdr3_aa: CAWSVQGSDNQPQHF

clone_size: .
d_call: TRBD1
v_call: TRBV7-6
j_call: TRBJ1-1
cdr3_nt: TGTGCCAGCAGCGCCCCGGGACAGGGCTTGAACACTGAAGCTTTCTTT
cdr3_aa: CASSAPGQGLNTEAFF

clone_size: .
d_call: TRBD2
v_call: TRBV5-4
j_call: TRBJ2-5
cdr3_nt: TGTGCCAGCAGCTTGGTTACGGGGACTAGCGGGGGGTCGGAGACCCAGTACTTC
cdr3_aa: CASSLVTGTSGGSETQYF

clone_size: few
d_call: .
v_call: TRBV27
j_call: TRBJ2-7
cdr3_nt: TGTGCCAGCTTTTGGAGGAACGAGCAGTACTTC
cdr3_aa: CASFWRNEQYF

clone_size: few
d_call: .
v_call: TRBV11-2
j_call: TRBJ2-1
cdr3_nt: TGTGCCAGCAGCTTACAACACCAGAATGAGCAGTTCTTC
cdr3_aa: CASSLQHQNEQFF

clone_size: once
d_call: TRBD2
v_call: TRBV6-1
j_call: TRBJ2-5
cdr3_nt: TGTGCCAGCCTAAGCTGGGGGGGTCAAGAGACCCAGTACTTC
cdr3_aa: CASLSWGGQETQYF

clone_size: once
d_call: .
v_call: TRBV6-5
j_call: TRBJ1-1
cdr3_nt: TGTGCCAGCAGTGCGGGTGAAGCTTTCTTT
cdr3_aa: CASSAGEAFF

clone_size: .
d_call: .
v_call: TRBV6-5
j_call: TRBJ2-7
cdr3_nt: TGTGCCAGCAAGGAGCGGACCAGCTCCTACGAGCAGTACTTC
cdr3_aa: CASKERTSSYEQYF

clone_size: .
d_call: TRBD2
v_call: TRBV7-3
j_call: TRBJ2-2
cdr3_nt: TGTGCCAGCAGCTCCGACGACTTAGGGGGGACTAGCGGGTCCACCGGGGAGCTGTTTTTT
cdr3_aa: CASSSDDLGGTSGSTGELFF

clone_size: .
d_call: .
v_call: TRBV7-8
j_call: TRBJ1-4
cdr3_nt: TGTGCCAGCAGCTTAGTCCCCTCTCTACCTAATGAAAAACTGTTTTTT
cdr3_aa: CASSLVPSLPNEKLFF

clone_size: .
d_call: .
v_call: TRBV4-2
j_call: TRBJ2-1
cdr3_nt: TGTGCCAGCAGCCAAGACACTAGAGAGCAGTTCTTC
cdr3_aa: CASSQDTREQFF

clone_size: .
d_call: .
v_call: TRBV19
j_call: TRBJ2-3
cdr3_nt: TGTGCCAGTACCGCCCAGGGAGATACGCAGTATTTT
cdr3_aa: CASTAQGDTQYF

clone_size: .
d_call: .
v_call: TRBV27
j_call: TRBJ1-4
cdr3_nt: TGTGCCAGCAGGGCCCCAGGGAATGAAAAACTGTTTTTT
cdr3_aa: CASRAPGNEKLFF

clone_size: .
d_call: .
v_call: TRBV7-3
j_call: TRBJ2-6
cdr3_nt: TGTGCCAGCAGCCCGAGAGGGGGACCTGGGGCCAACGTCCTGACTTTC
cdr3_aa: CASSPRGGPGANVLTF

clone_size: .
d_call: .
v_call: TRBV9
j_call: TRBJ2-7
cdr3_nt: TGTGCCAGCAGTAGGTCGGGCAGTACTCAGGGGGAGCAGTACTTC
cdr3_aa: CASSRSGSTQGEQYF

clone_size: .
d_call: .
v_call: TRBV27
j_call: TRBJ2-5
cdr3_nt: TGTGCCAGCAGCCAAGATGGTGGGGCCCAAGAGACCCAGTACTTC
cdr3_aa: CASSQDGGAQETQYF

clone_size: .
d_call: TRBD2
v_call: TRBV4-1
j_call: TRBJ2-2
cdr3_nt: TGCGCCAGCAGCCACCGATCTAGCGGGAGAGACACCGGGGAGCTGTTTTTT
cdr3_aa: CASSHRSSGRDTGELFF

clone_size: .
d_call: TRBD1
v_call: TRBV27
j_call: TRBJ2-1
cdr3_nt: TGTGCCAGCAGTCCAGGGGGAACCTACAATGAGCAGTTCTTC
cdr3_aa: CASSPGGTYNEQFF

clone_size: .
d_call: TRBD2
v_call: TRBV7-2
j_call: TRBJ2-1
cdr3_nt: TGTGCCAGCAGCTTTTTCACTAGCGGAATGAATGAGCAGTTCTTC
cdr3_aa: CASSFFTSGMNEQFF

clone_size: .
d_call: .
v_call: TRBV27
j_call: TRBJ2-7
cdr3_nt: TGTGCCAGCAGTTTGGGGAGCGAGCAGTACTTC
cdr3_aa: CASSLGSEQYF

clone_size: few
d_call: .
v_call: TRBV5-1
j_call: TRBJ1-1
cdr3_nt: TGCGCCAGCAGCTTGGTTCCGGGGAAGAACACTGAAGCTTTCTTT
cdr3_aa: CASSLVPGKNTEAFF

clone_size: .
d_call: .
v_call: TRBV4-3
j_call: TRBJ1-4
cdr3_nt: TGCGCCAGCAGCCAAGAGATGGGCAGGGATGAAAAACTGTTTTTT
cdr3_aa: CASSQEMGRDEKLFF

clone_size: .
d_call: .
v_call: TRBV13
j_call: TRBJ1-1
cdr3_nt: TGTGCCAGCAGCTTTGACAGAGGCACTGAAGCTTTCTTT
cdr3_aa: CASSFDRGTEAFF

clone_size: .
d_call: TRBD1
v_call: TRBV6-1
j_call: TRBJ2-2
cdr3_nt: TGTGCCAGCAGTTGGGACAGGATTAACACCGGGGAGCTGTTTTTT
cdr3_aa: CASSWDRINTGELFF

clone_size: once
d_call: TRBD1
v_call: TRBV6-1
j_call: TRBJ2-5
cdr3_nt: TGTGCCAGCAGGGTGACAGGGGGGTTGGAGACCCAGTACTTC
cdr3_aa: CASRVTGGLETQYF

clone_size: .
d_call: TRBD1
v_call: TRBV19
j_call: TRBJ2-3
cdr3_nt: TGTGCCAGTAGTATAGGGAGACAGGGTGTAGCAGATACGCAGTATTTT
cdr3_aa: CASSIGRQGVADTQYF

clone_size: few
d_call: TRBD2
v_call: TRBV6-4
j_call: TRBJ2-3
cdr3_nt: TGTGCCAGCAGTGCTACTAGCGGGGGCACAGATACGCAGTATTTT
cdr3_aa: CASSATSGGTDTQYF

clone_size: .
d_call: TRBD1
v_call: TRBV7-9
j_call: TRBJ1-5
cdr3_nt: TGTGCCAGCAGTTTACCGGGACAGGGAGAGGATCAGCCCCAGCATTTT
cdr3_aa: CASSLPGQGEDQPQHF

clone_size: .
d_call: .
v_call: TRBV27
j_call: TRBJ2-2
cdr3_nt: TGTGCCAGCAGTTTATGGCAGGAGAACACCGGGGAGCTGTTTTTT
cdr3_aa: CASSLWQENTGELFF

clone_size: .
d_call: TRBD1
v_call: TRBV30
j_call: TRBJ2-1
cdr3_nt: TGTGCCTGGAACCCCGGGGACAGGGACTACAATGAGCAGTTCTTC
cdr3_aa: CAWNPGDRDYNEQFF

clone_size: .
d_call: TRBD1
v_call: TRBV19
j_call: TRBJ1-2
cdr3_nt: TGTGCCAGTGCTGGACAGGGGGGGACGTTTGGCTACACCTTC
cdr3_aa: CASAGQGGTFGYTF